These 16 T cell receptor beta chains were all obtained from the same sample, sequenced in a study of beta chain features in type 1 diabetes. Sequenced material consisted of expressed TCRB transcripts (all of the isolated RNA was reverse transcribed). Generated by immunoSEQ multiplex PCR, the TCRdb table keeps only in-frame clones and is missing some. The sample has 680,000 or so clones, around 15% seen once; the top ten hold approximately 0.093%. Sequenced sample: naive CD4+ T cells from blood. The receptors come from a man aged 18 to 30 in good health.

The chain carries TRBV20-1 and TRBJ2-7; D unresolved. The CDR3 is made up of 11 amino acids. Germline loops: CDR1 DFQATT, CDR2 SNEGSKA (reference sequence). Trimming shortened V by 7 bases and J by 4 bases, and 11 bases separated the two germline ends. CDR3 sequence reads: CSGMTWYEQYF. The CDR3 DNA follows: TGCAGTGGGATGACTTGGTACGAGCAGTACTTC.

This clone was counted between two and nine times. The genes are TRBV15 and TRBJ2-5; D not resolved. The J call could be wrong; TRBJ2-7 is a better fit for the DNA end. The germline gives CDR1 LNHNV, CDR2 YYDKDF (reference sequence). CDR3 size: 13 residues. CDR3 loop: CATSRRSGGEQYF. CDR3 bases: TGTGCCACCAGCAGAAGATCGGGTGGCGAGCAGTACTTC.

The rearrangement joins TRBV9 to TRBJ2-3; either TRBD1 or TRBD2 may fit D (5 bases each). Germline V gives CDR1 SGDLS, CDR2 YYNGEE. Trimming shortened V by 2 bases and J by 4 bases, and 8 bases separated the two germline ends. CDR3 size: 13 residues. CDR3: CASSVRGADTQYF. CDR3 nucleotides: TGTGCCAGCAGCGTGAGGGGCGCAGATACGCAGTATTTT.

This clone was detected only a few times. V is TRBV9 and J is TRBJ1-1, with D tentatively TRBD1 (6 bases). This CDR3 region has 14 residues. Trimming removed 4 bases from V and 2 bases from J, with 12 bases in between. CDR1 is SGDLS, CDR2 YYNGEE, per germline. CDR3 amino acids: CASSKNRVNTEAFF. The CDR3 DNA is TGTGCCAGCAGCAAGAACAGGGTAAACACTGAAGCTTTCTTT.

The chain couples TRBV18 to TRBJ2-2; D might be TRBD1 or TRBD2, each matching 6 bases. CDR1 and CDR2 from the germline V gene are KGHSH and LQKENI. Deletions cut 1 base from V and 1 base from J, with 13 bases between. CDR3 size: 17 residues. CDR3 bases: TGTGCCAGCTCACCACAGGCCCGGGGGCGGAACACCGGGGAGCTGTTTTTT. Its protein is CASSPQARGRNTGELFF.

The V gene is TRBV25-1, the J gene TRBJ1-2; TRBD1 matches 7 bases. Trimming took 4 bases from V and 4 from J; bases not matched to a gene: 0. Germline CDR1 reads MGHDK; CDR2 reads SYGVNS. CDR3 size: 12 residues. The CDR3 sequence: CASSGTGYGYTF. CDR3 DNA: TGTGCCAGCAGTGGGACAGGCTATGGCTACACCTTC.

In this sample, this clone turned up a few times. The CDR3 loop is CASRQGAWNTEAFF. The CDR3, as DNA: TGTGCCAGCAGACAGGGTGCGTGGAACACTGAAGCTTTCTTT. The chain has TRBV18 and TRBJ1-1; 7 positions match TRBD1. Per germline, CDR1 KGHSH and CDR2 LQKENI. The CDR3 covers 14 residues. J was trimmed by 1 base and V by 8 bases; bases with no gene match: 7.

This clone was seen repeatedly, ten times or more. This specimen includes other DNA sequences encoding the same CDR3. The rearrangement uses TRBV10-3 and TRBJ2-5; no definite D call. V dropped 0 bases and J dropped 4 bases, with 3 bases sitting between them. Germline-derived CDR1 and CDR2 are ENHRY and SYGVKD. The CDR3 extends over 12 amino acids. DNA of the CDR3: TGTGCCATCAGTGAGTCTGGAGAGACCCAGTACTTC. Residues: CAISESGETQYF.

This sequence joins TRBV5-1 and TRBJ2-7; D is unresolved. This CDR3 region has 8 residues. CDR1 and CDR2 (germline): SGHRS, YFSETQ. Trimming removed 7 bases from V and 5 bases from J, with 1 base in between. In DNA, the CDR3 is TGCGCCAGCCACGAGCAGTACTTC. Amino acid sequence: CASHEQYF.

This clone was counted a few times. V is TRBV28 and J is TRBJ1-3; D unclear. Germline CDR1 and CDR2: MDHEN and SYDVKM. The CDR3 covers 14 residues. Trimming shortened V by 8 bases and J by 0 bases, and 11 bases separated the two germline ends. Here the CDR3 DNA reads TGTGCCAGCGTGGGTATCGGCTCTGGAAACACCATATATTTT. It encodes CASVGIGSGNTIYF.

The gene calls are TRBV5-1 and TRBJ1-2; the match to TRBD1 covers 7 bases. Looked up from germline, CDR1 is SGHRS and CDR2 is YFSETQ. Unmatched junction bases numbered 11, after V lost 0 bases and J lost 9 bases. This CDR3 is 15 amino acids long. This CDR3 reads CASSLERTGPGRYTF. The DNA for the CDR3 is TGCGCCAGCAGCTTGGAAAGGACAGGCCCAGGGCGCTACACCTTC.

This clone has only a few counts. The sample has other DNA sequences that encode this CDR3 too. The chain uses TRBV7-2 and TRBJ2-2, with D possibly TRBD1 on 5 matching bases. V gave up 5 bases and J gave up 1 base, with 8 bases separating them. Germline assignment: CDR1 SGHTA and CDR2 FQGNSA. This CDR3 region has 14 residues. The CDR3 loop is CASSPQGNTGELFF. The CDR3 bases are TGTGCCAGCAGCCCTCAGGGGAACACCGGGGAGCTGTTTTTT.

This sequence joins TRBV18 and TRBJ2-6; D not certain. The germline CDR1 and CDR2 sequences are KGHSH and LQKENI. This CDR3 comprises 15 residues. Trimming removed 5 bases from V and 0 bases from J, with 8 bases in between. DNA of the CDR3: TGTGCCAGCTCAATAGGGCCCTCTGGGGCCAACGTCCTGACTTTC. Residues: CASSIGPSGANVLTF. Variable domain in full (rest from reference TRBV18 and TRBJ2-6): NAGVMQNPRHLVRRRGQEARLRCSPMKGHSHVYWYRQLPEEGLKFMVYLQKENIIDESGMPKERFSAEFPKEGPSILRIQQVVRGDSAAYFCASSIGPSGANVLTFGAGSRLTVL.

This clone was seen more than once but under ten times. CDR3 sequence reads: CASSPLLRDGYTF. Here the CDR3 DNA reads TGTGCCAGCAGCCCCCTCCTCAGGGATGGCTACACCTTC. This chain connects TRBV14 to TRBJ1-2; D is possibly TRBD1 (5 bases). This CDR3 is built from 13 residues. The germline V gene encodes CDR1 SGHDN and CDR2 FVKESK. V shed 4 bases and J shed 6 bases, with 12 bases lying between them.

The rearrangement uses TRBV4-3 and TRBJ2-1; D may be TRBD2 (5 bases). The CDR3 totals 12 residues. Trimming stripped 1 base from V and 7 bases from J, with 5 bases between. Germline V CDR1 and CDR2: LGHNA, YSLEER. CDR3 nucleotide sequence: TGCGCCAGCAGCCAAGCGGGGAATGAGCAGTTCTTC. The encoded protein is CASSQAGNEQFF.

This chain joins TRBV5-1 and TRBJ2-7, with TRBD1 matching 8 bases. Trimming took 0 bases from V and 4 from J; bases not matched to a gene: 12. This CDR3 is built from 17 residues. Germline V gives CDR1 SGHRS, CDR2 YFSETQ. DNA for the CDR3: TGCGCCAGCAGCTTGGCCTTATTGGGCCAGGGGGCTTACGAGCAGTACTTC. Translated, it gives CASSLALLGQGAYEQYF.